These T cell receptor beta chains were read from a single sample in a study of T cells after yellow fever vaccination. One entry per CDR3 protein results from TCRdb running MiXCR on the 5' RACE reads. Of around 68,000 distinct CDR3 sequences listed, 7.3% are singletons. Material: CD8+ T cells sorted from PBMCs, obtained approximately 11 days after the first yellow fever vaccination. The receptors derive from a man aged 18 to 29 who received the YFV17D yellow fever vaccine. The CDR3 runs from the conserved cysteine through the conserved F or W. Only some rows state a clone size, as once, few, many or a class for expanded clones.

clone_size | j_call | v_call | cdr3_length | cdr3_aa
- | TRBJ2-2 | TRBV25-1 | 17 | CASSEFWGGSNTGELFF
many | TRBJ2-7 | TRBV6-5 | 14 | CASRYMTGLHEQYF
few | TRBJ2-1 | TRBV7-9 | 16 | CASSLRTGFRGNEQFF
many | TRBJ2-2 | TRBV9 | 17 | CASSVECVGGPTGELFF
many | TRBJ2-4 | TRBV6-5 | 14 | CASSHRVAKNIQYF
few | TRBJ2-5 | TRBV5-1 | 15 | CASSLPAPSRETQYF
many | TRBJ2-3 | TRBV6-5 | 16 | CASSYPTGGGTDTQYF
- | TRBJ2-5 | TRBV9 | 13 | CASSVGGDETQYF
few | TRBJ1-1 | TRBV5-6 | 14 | CASSQDSVVTEAFF
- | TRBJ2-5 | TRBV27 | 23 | CASSLSVRGSGGETTGYQETQYF
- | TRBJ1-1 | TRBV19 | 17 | CASSIETLMDSNTEAFF
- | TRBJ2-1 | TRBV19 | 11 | CASSMFNEQFF
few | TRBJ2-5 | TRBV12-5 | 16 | CASGIGLAGGSETQYF
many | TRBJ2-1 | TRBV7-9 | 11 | CASSSPREQFF
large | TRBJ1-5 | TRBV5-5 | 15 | CASSLYRDSPRPQHF
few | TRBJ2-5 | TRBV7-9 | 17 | CASGSTGKVSIIETQYF
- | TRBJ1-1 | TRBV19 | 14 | CASSIPGTGTEAFF
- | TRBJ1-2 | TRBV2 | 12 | CASPGRGSGYTF
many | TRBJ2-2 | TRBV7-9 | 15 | CASSSRDWNTGELFF
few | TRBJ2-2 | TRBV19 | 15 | CASSHGTTNTGELFF
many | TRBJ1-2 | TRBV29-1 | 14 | CSVDLASTNYGYTF
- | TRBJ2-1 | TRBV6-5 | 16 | CASSYRGLAGGYEQFF
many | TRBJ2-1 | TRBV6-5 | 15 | CASSYGTSVYNEQFF
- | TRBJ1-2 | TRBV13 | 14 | CASSLEMDSSGYTF
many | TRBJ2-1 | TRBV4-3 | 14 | CASGQFLSYNEQFF
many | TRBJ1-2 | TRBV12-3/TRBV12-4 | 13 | CASTQVVEYGYTF
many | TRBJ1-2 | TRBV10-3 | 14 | CAIQTQDAAYGYTF
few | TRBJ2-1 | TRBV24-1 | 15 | CATSDFPGTYNEQFF
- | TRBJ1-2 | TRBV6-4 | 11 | CASGGNYGYTF
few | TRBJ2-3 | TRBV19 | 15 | CASSTTERLTDTQYF
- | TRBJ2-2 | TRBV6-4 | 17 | CASSDVLVGKNTGELFF
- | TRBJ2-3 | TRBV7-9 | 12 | CASSRPGQGGYF
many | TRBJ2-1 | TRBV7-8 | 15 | CASSLVAGDYNEQFF
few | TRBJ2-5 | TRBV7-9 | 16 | CASSVQGVVRQETQYF
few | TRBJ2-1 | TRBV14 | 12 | CASSQVVNEQFF
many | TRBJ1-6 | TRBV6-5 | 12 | CASSYNRGPLHF
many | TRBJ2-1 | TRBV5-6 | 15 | CASSPGTPLYNEQFF
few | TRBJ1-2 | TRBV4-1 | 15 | CASSQDHGGGNGYTF
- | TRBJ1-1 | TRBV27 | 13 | CASSSGTGREAFF
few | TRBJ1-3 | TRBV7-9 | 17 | CASSLDSWTGPGNTIYF
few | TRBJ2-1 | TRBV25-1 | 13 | CASSDSLWIGQFF
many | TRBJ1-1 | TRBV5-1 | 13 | CASSAKGATEAFF
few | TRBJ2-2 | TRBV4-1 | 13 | CASSQTSTGELFF
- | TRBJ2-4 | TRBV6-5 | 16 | CASSYSDRGDKNIQYF
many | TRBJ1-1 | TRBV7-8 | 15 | CASSSSQGAQTEAFF
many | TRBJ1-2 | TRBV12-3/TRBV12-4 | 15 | CASSLTGDLNYGYTF
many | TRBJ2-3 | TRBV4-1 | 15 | CASSQDLRYTDTQYF
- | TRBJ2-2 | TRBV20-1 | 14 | CSARLGRITGELFF
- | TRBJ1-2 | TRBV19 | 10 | CASLGYGYTF
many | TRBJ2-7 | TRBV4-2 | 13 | CASSPYINYEQYF
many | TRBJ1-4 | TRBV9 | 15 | CASSVGEQLNEKLFF
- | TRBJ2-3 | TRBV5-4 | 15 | CASSPTILKTNTQYF
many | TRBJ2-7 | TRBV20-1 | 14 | CSASRGGGSYEQYF
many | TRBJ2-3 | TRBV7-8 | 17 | CASSPGTSGGTADTQYF
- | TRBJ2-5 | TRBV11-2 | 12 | CASSGGLYPQYF
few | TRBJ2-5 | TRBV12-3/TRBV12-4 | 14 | CASSPTGRRETQYF
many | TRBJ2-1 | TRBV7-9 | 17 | CASSSPGGSVLIGEQFF
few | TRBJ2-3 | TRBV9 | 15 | CASSVEGASTDTQYF
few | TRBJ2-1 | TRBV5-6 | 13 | CASSLGTGLWEFF
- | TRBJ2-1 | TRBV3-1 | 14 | CASSLTGTGNKRFF